These 23 T cell receptor beta chains share one sample of origin, sequenced in a study of cytomegalovirus exposure and HLA in healthy donors. Researchers ran the PCR with 60 Vbeta and 13 Jbeta primers. Sequencing was performed with immunoSEQ multiplex PCR; in TCRdb, only in-frame clones are kept and a portion is missing. The table lists about 140,000 clones, 80% of them singletons. What was sequenced was PBMCs. The receptors originated from a man in his forties in good health and CMV-seronegative.

The V gene is TRBV7-9, the J gene TRBJ2-7, with D possibly being TRBD2 (5 bases). V gave up 1 base and J gave up 6 bases, with 13 bases separating them. The germline gives CDR1 SEHNR, CDR2 FQNEAQ (reference sequence). The CDR3 has 14 residues. This CDR3 is CASSLGTALIEQYF. As DNA, the CDR3 is TGTGCCAGCAGCTTAGGGACTGCCCTAATCGAGCAGTACTTC. Full variable domain (missing parts from reference TRBV7-9 and TRBJ2-7): DTGVSQNPRHKITKRGQNVTFRCDPISEHNRLYWYRQTLGQGPEFLTYFQNEAQLEKSRLLSDRFSAERPKGSFSTLEIQRTEQGDSAMYLCASSLGTALIEQYFGPGTRLTVT.

Here the CDR3 DNA reads TGCGCCAGCAGGCTGATAGGACAGGGCAAAGAGACCCAGTACTTC. It codes for CASRLIGQGKETQYF. The chain combines TRBV5-1 with TRBJ2-5, with TRBD1 matching over 8 bases. CDR1 is SGHRS and CDR2 is YFSETQ in the germline V gene. Trimming cost V 5 bases and J 3 bases; bases outside gene matches: 9. The CDR3 has 15 amino acids. The complete variable domain, with remaining parts taken from reference TRBV5-1 and TRBJ2-5, reads KAGVTQTPRYLIKTRGQQVTLSCSPISGHRSVSWYQQTPGQGLQFLFEYFSETQRNKGNFPGRFSGRQFSNSRSEMNVSTLELGDSALYLCASRLIGQGKETQYFGPGTRLLVL.

The CDR3 region is CASRAGGTDTQYF. As DNA, the CDR3 is TGTGCCAGCAGAGCGGGGGGCACAGATACGCAGTATTTT. The V and J genes are TRBV6-6 and TRBJ2-3, with TRBD2 identical over 8 bases. This CDR3 is 13 amino acids long. In germline, CDR1 is MNHNY, CDR2 SVGAGI (reference sequence). With V trimmed by 6 bases and J by 1 base, 0 bases remained unmatched.

The chain has TRBV7-9 and TRBJ2-7; possibly TRBD2 for D (7 bases). The CDR3 runs to 18 residues. Germline V gives CDR1 SEHNR, CDR2 FQNEAQ (reference sequence). V dropped 5 bases and J dropped 3 bases, with 26 bases sitting between them. The CDR3 is CASSPPSGGGERGYEQYF. The CDR3 nucleotides read TGTGCCAGCAGCCCCCCGTCGGGGGGCGGCGAGAGGGGCTACGAGCAGTACTTC. The full variable domain, its missing parts supplied by reference TRBV7-9 and TRBJ2-7, is DTGVSQNPRHKITKRGQNVTFRCDPISEHNRLYWYRQTLGQGPEFLTYFQNEAQLEKSRLLSDRFSAERPKGSFSTLEIQRTEQGDSAMYLCASSPPSGGGERGYEQYFGPGTRLTVT.

The genes are TRBV7-2 and TRBJ2-7; maybe TRBD1 (6 bases). CDR1 and CDR2 (germline): SGHTA, FQGNSA. The length of the CDR3 is 15 residues. V lost 5 bases, J lost 5 bases, and 19 bases lay in between. CDR3 bases: TGTGCCAGCAGCCCAGGGTACCAGGGGTCTCACGAGCAGTACTTC. Translation gives CASSPGYQGSHEQYF.

The chain links TRBV9 to TRBJ2-5, with D perhaps matching TRBD2 (5 bases). Trimming removed 0 bases at V and 9 bases at J, with 24 bases between. The germline gives CDR1 SGDLS, CDR2 YYNGEE. The CDR3 is 17 residues long. The DNA of the CDR3 is TGTGCCAGCAGCGTAGACTCGCCGAGCGGCCTCAAGGTGGCCCAGTACTTC. Translation gives CASSVDSPSGLKVAQYF. The full variable domain, its missing parts supplied by reference TRBV9 and TRBJ2-5, is DSGVTQTPKHLITATGQRVTLRCSPRSGDLSVYWYQQSLDQGLQFLIQYYNGEERAKGNILERFSAQQFPDLHSELNLSSLELGDSALYFCASSVDSPSGLKVAQYFGPGTRLLVL.

The V call is TRBV4-3, the J call TRBJ2-5; the match to TRBD2 covers 7 bases. The end of the DNA aligns better with TRBJ2-7, so the J call may be wrong. Germline V gives CDR1 LGHNA, CDR2 YSLEER. The CDR3 is made up of 14 amino acids. This CDR3 reads CASSRGGPGGEQYF. In DNA form, the CDR3 reads TGCGCCAGCAGCCGGGGCGGCCCGGGAGGCGAGCAGTACTTC.

This clone showed up just a few times. The J gene is TRBJ1-5, the V gene TRBV2, with TRBD1 matching 9 bases. V trimming: 4 bases; J trimming: 4 bases; junction bases outside the gene matches: 8. The CDR3 covers 16 residues. In germline, CDR1 is SNHLY, CDR2 FYNNEI. The CDR3 bases are TGTGCCAGCAGTGCCTTGGGACAGGGATGGAATCAGCCCCAGCATTTT. It yields the protein CASSALGQGWNQPQHF.

The gene calls are TRBV7-9 and TRBJ2-1, with D uncertain. The ends were cut back, 5 bases at V and 6 bases at J, with 17 bases in the middle. The CDR3 length is 15 residues. Germline V gene lookup returns CDR1 SEHNR and CDR2 FQNEAQ (reference sequence). The CDR3 sequence is CASSPARGSGNEQFF. CDR3 in DNA: TGTGCCAGCAGCCCAGCACGAGGATCGGGCAATGAGCAGTTCTTC. Full variable domain (missing parts from reference TRBV7-9 and TRBJ2-1): DTGVSQNPRHKITKRGQNVTFRCDPISEHNRLYWYRQTLGQGPEFLTYFQNEAQLEKSRLLSDRFSAERPKGSFSTLEIQRTEQGDSAMYLCASSPARGSGNEQFFGPGTRLTVL.

This sequence joins TRBV19 and TRBJ2-3; 9 positions match TRBD2. V was pared by 2 bases and J by 2 bases, with 2 bases of the junction left unmatched. CDR1 and CDR2 from the germline V gene are LNHDA and SQIVND (reference sequence). The CDR3 loop spans 15 amino acids. CDR3 DNA sequence: TGTGCCAGTAGTATACTAGCGGGGTACACAGATACGCAGTATTTT. Translated: CASSILAGYTDTQYF.

V is TRBV7-9 and J is TRBJ1-5; the D gene is possibly TRBD1 (5 bases). The CDR3 spans 15 residues. In germline, CDR1 is SEHNR, CDR2 FQNEAQ (reference sequence). V was cut by 1 base and J by 3 bases, with 10 bases left in between. CDR3 bases: TGTGCCAGCAGCTTAGATCCAGGGTCCAATCAGCCCCAGCATTTT. It translates to CASSLDPGSNQPQHF.

This rearrangement joins TRBV2 to TRBJ2-7, with 12 bases that match TRBD1. V trimming: 7 bases; J trimming: 5 bases; junction bases outside the gene matches: 9. This CDR3 has 15 amino acids. CDR1 is SNHLY and CDR2 is FYNNEI in the germline V gene. CDR3 loop: CASMGQGAIYDEQYF. The CDR3 bases are TGTGCCAGCATGGGACAGGGGGCGATTTACGACGAGCAGTACTTC.

This chain links TRBV4-3 with TRBJ2-7, with D possibly being TRBD1 (6 bases). Germline values: CDR1 LGHNA, CDR2 YSLEER. Trimming removed 0 bases from V and 1 base from J, with 13 bases in between. CDR3 length: 16 amino acids. The CDR3 DNA reads TGCGCCAGCAGCCAAGATGCGGCAGGGACATCCTACGAGCAGTACTTC. Its protein is CASSQDAAGTSYEQYF.

This chain uses TRBV2 with TRBJ2-4; possible D gene TRBD1, 6 bases. In germline, CDR1 is SNHLY, CDR2 FYNNEI. The CDR3 extends over 14 amino acids. V was cut by 6 bases and J by 1 base, with 10 bases left in between. The CDR3 DNA sequence: TGTGCCAGCAGCTTCGACAGGGCCAAAAACATTCAGTACTTC. Its translation is CASSFDRAKNIQYF.

The chain has TRBV30 and TRBJ2-5, with 7 bases identical to TRBD2. The ends lost 0 bases at V and 11 bases at J; junction bases unmatched: 9. CDR3 length equals 13 residues. Germline CDR1 is GTSNPN and CDR2 is SVGIG (reference sequence). The CDR3 DNA sequence: TGTGCCTGGAGTGTACTCGGGGGGAAAGAGCAGTACTTC. This translates into CAWSVLGGKEQYF.

V usage is TRBV19 and J usage is TRBJ1-2; TRBD1 aligns across 8 bases. CDR3 size: 14 residues. J was trimmed by 4 bases and V by 6 bases; bases with no gene match: 7. Germline V CDR1 and CDR2: LNHDA, SQIVND (reference sequence). CDR3 in DNA: TGTGCCAGTAGACAGGGGGGAAACGGCTATGGCTACACCTTC. As protein: CASRQGGNGYGYTF.

J is TRBJ1-2 and V is TRBV6-5, with TRBD1 matching over 8 bases. Germline lookup yields CDR1 MNHEY and CDR2 SVGAGI. Losses at the gene ends were 5 bases for V and 6 bases for J; bases not matched to a gene: 11. The CDR3 sequence is 15 residues long. The CDR3: CASSQRTGKIHGYTF. The CDR3 region has the DNA TGTGCCAGCAGTCAACGGACAGGGAAGATCCATGGCTACACCTTC.

This clone was seen only once. The chain has TRBV7-2 and TRBJ2-1; 8 bases are a match to TRBD2. Per germline, CDR1 SGHTA and CDR2 FQGNSA. The CDR3 extends over 16 amino acids. V lost 6 bases to trimming and J lost 4 bases; unmatched junction nucleotides: 11. The CDR3 sequence is CASSRRTSGGYNEQFF. CDR3 nucleotide sequence: TGTGCCAGCAGTCGTCGAACTAGCGGAGGGTACAATGAGCAGTTCTTC.

The chain carries TRBV2 and TRBJ1-6; possibly TRBD1 for D (5 bases). The CDR3 consists of 13 residues. V lost 8 bases and J lost 9, with 14 bases in between. Germline-derived CDR1 and CDR2 are SNHLY and FYNNEI. The CDR3 bases are TGTGCCAGCGAATTGGGGCTGAGTTCACCCCTCCACTTT. Protein: CASELGLSSPLHF.

The gene calls are TRBV19 and TRBJ1-1, with 8 bases aligning to TRBD1. CDR3 length: 15 residues. V lost 5 bases, J lost 5 bases, and 10 bases stayed unmatched. Germline-derived CDR1 and CDR2 are LNHDA and SQIVND (reference sequence). The CDR3 protein is CASSAPTGGGTEAFF. In DNA, the CDR3 is TGTGCCAGTAGTGCTCCCACAGGGGGAGGAACTGAAGCTTTCTTT.

This sequence joins TRBV2 and TRBJ1-6, with 11 positions matching TRBD1. CDR1 is SNHLY and CDR2 is FYNNEI in the germline V gene. V gave up 8 bases and J gave up 7 bases; unmatched junction bases: 1. This CDR3 is 13 amino acids long. The CDR3 coding sequence is TGTGCCAGCGGGACAGGGGGGAATTCACCCCTCCACTTT. Amino acid sequence: CASGTGGNSPLHF.

This clone has just a few counts. This chain uses TRBV5-4 with TRBJ1-1, with 12 bases matching TRBD1. Germline V gene lookup returns CDR1 SGHNT and CDR2 YYREEE (reference sequence). The V gene end was trimmed by 4 bases and the J gene end by 1 base; junction bases not matched to a gene: 5. CDR3 length: 16 amino acids. CDR3: CASSTGTGGANTEAFF. The CDR3 DNA reads as TGTGCCAGCAGCACCGGGACAGGGGGCGCGAACACTGAAGCTTTCTTT.

This clone was seen a handful of times. The V gene is TRBV27, the J gene TRBJ2-1; 7 bases agree with TRBD1. The V gene's germline CDR1 is MNHEY and CDR2 SMNVEV (reference sequence). V lost 4 bases to trimming and J lost 7 bases; unmatched junction nucleotides: 10. CDR3 length: 15 amino acids. As DNA, the CDR3 is TGTGCCAGCAGTTCTCGGACAGGTCTCCGAAATGAGCAGTTCTTC. It codes for CASSSRTGLRNEQFF.